A selection of T cell receptor beta chains follows, all from one sample in a study of T cell repertoires and HLA-DP antigens. The protocol was immunoSEQ multiplex PCR, while the TCRdb copy is restricted to in-frame clones and leaves out a portion. Here the sample spans roughly 120,000 clones, around 93% being singletons. These receptors have no known antigen. Input material: CD4+ T cells from PBMCs. These receptors originate from a woman under 30 in good health and CMV-seronegative. Each CDR3 is given without its conserved first and last residue. Each record gives: CDR3 protein, J gene, V gene.

ASSSLAGEGRLNEQF TRBJ2-1 TRBV19
ASSPGGAPTQETQY TRBJ2-5 TRBV18
ATLGREGWNTEAF TRBJ1-1 TRBV6-6
ASRSGPQAETQY TRBJ2-5 TRBV19
ASGEAFSTDTQY TRBJ2-3 TRBV5-1
ASSVGPLNTGELF TRBJ2-2 TRBV7-3
ASSPRWYYGYT TRBJ1-2 TRBV27
ASSPGQGANRAEAF TRBJ1-1 TRBV5-4
ASSSTAFTDTQY TRBJ2-3 TRBV7-2
ASSPRGWTNEKLF TRBJ1-4 TRBV18
ASSLIWLDTEQF TRBJ2-1 TRBV27
ASSFPGPATGNTIY TRBJ1-3 TRBV5-6
ASSFIGAGELF TRBJ2-2 TRBV7-2
ASSLYRINQPQH TRBJ1-5 TRBV28
ASSLGTGNTEAF TRBJ1-1 TRBV5-1
ASSSIQPAMGGTGELF TRBJ2-2 TRBV7-9
ASSGRLPHGNQPQH TRBJ1-5 TRBV2
ASSPQKGDNSPLH TRBJ1-6 TRBV7-8
ASGPKGGNSPLH TRBJ1-6 TRBV5-1
ASSSDPGTNEKLF TRBJ1-4 TRBV5-1
ASSLRGGTPKTQY TRBJ2-5 TRBV7-3
ASNIGWAKNIQY TRBJ2-4 TRBV28
ASSPFMGSKNTEAF TRBJ1-1 TRBV18
ASSPKSGANVLT TRBJ2-6 TRBV18
ASEQGLPGNTIY TRBJ1-3 TRBV6-6
ASSYSFRNYGYT TRBJ1-2 TRBV6-5
ASSPDGSYGYT TRBJ1-2 TRBV18
ASSLGRLNYGYT TRBJ1-2 TRBV7-2